The table lists the clone carrying this T cell receptor beta chain with many counts. TCRdb reanalysed the PCR reads using MiXCR and keeps one entry per CDR3 protein. The table shows under 650,000 distinct CDR3 sequences, with 15% to 20% occurring only once. These data come from a study of molecular identifiers for immune sequencing clone quantification. Trimming took off 5 bases at V and 2 bases at J, with 19 bases between the two ends. Germline lookup yields CDR1 SEHNR and CDR2 FQNEAQ (reference sequence). This CDR3 has 16 residues. Using a CD8+CD4-CCR7+CD45RA+ phenotype, naive CD8 T cells were sorted.

Source material: naive CD8+ T cells from blood, with Jurkat cell RNA spiked in. The subset was: FACS-sorted CD8+CD4-CCR7+CD45RA+ naive T cells. The clonotype originates from a human donor in good health. Some libraries in this study had Jurkat cell RNA spiked in. The chain carries TRBV7-9 and TRBJ2-7, with D tentatively TRBD1 (6 bases). Here the CDR3 reads CASSLSPGQRTYEQYF. CDR3 nucleotide sequence: TGTGCCAGCAGCCTCTCCCCGGGACAACGTACCTACGAGCAGTACTTC.